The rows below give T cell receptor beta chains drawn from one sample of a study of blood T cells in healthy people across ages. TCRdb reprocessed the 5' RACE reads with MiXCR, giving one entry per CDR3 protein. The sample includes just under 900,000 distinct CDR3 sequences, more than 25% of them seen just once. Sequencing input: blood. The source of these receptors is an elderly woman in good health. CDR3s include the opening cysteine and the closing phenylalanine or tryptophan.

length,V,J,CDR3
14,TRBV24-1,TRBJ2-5,CATSDRRLQETQYF
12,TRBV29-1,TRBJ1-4,CSVRTVGEKLFF
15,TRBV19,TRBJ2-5,CASSEARGGAETQYF
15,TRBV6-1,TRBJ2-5,CASSVPGPTQETQYF
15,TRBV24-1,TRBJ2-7,CATSDEFQGFDEQYF
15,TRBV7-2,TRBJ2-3,CASSLGQGNTDTQYF
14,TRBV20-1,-,CSDTTGGADNEQYF
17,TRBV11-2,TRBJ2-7,CASSLATGGSGSYEQYF
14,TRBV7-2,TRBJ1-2,CASSLDRAGAGYTF
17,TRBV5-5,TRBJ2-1,CASSLASGGVRNNEQFF
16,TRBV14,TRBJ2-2,CASSQNRGIRTGELFF
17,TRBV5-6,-,CASSPGQGLPSYNEQYF
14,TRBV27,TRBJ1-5,CASRGQGTVQPQHF
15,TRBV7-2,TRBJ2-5,CASSQYGGGQSYQYF
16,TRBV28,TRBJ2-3,CASSLLRDSQTDTQYF
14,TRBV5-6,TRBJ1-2,CAGGQALTNYGYTF
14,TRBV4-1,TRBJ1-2,CASSHTTSSYGYTF
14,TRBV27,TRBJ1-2,CASSLIAGIYGYTF
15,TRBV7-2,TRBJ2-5,CANSLELGGPYEQYF
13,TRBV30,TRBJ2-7,CAWSVRAVSEQYF
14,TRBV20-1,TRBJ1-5,CSASASGGNQPQHF
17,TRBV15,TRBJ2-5,CATSLFGGGPYQETQYF